Below are 23 T cell receptor beta chains sequenced from a single sample in a study of CD8+CD57+ T cells in acquired aplastic anemia. CD8+CD57+ cell expansion had been shown by flow cytometry in patients chosen for sequencing. Genomic DNA acted as the template from which TCR beta VDJ combination and CDR3 sequence profiling were carried out. TCRdb fed the reads into MiXCR, producing one record per CDR3 protein. The sample has about 160,000 distinct CDR3 sequences; around half are singletons. Source material: sorted CD4+, CD8+, or CD8+CD57+ T cells (not recorded which) from PBMCs. All receptors derive from a human donor with aplastic anemia.

J is TRBJ2-1 and V is TRBV15, with 8 bases lining up with TRBD1. From germline, CDR1 is LNHNV and CDR2 YYDKDF (reference sequence). With 7 bases clipped from V and 4 bases from J, the junction kept 12 bases outside the gene matches. The CDR3 is 16 amino acids. CDR3 sequence (DNA): TGTGCCACCACCCCGACTCAGGGGGCGGGTTACAATGAGCAGTTCTTC. This translates into CATTPTQGAGYNEQFF.

Only one count was recorded for this clonotype. The chain employs TRBV11-2 and TRBJ2-7; possibly TRBD2 for D (6 bases). Germline CDR1 and CDR2: SGHAT and FQNNGV. V lost 7 bases to trimming and J lost 5 bases, with 18 bases between them. The CDR3 contains 14 residues. DNA of the CDR3: TGTGCCAGCACCAGGGACTGGGGTTTTGACGAGCAGTACTTC. Amino acids: CASTRDWGFDEQYF.

The V gene is TRBV7-8, the J gene TRBJ2-2; perhaps D is TRBD1 or TRBD2 (5 bases each). The CDR3 length is 13 residues. V was shortened by 6 bases and J by 4 bases, with 9 bases between the two germline ends. Germline CDR1 and CDR2: SGHVS and FQNEAQ. The CDR3 here is CASRLGATGELFF. For the CDR3, the DNA is TGTGCCAGCAGGCTCGGGGCCACCGGGGAGCTGTTTTTT.

The V call is TRBV7-6, the J call TRBJ2-7; D is perhaps TRBD1 (5 bases). Trimming stripped 6 bases from V and 6 bases from J, with 12 bases between. The CDR3 is made up of 12 amino acids. The germline CDR1 and CDR2 sequences are SGHVS and FNYEAQ. The CDR3 DNA follows: TGTGCCAGCAGGACAGCGAGTAGCGAGCAGTACTTC. The encoded protein is CASRTASSEQYF.

This clonotype appeared a few times. The chain couples TRBV13 to TRBJ1-1, with D possibly being TRBD1 (6 bases). The germline V and J ends were trimmed by 3 bases and 1 base, with 12 bases remaining between them. The CDR3 sequence is 15 residues long. The germline V gene has CDR1 PRHDT and CDR2 FYEKMQ (reference sequence). CDR3 DNA sequence: TGTGCCAGCAGCTTTTCACAGGGAGGGAACACTGAAGCTTTCTTT. Translated: CASSFSQGGNTEAFF. Complete variable domain (other parts from reference TRBV13 and TRBJ1-1): AAGVIQSPRHLIKEKRETATLKCYPIPRHDTVYWYQQGPGQDPQFLISFYEKMQSDKGSIPDRFSAQQFSDYHSELNMSSLELGDSALYFCASSFSQGGNTEAFFGQGTRLTVV.

The chain combines TRBV9 with TRBJ2-1; a weak D match, TRBD2 (7 bases). Germline V gene data show CDR1 as SGDLS and CDR2 as YYNGEE. V was shortened by 3 bases and J by 9 bases, with 16 bases between the two germline ends. The CDR3 runs 14 residues. The CDR3 DNA reads TGTGCCAGCAGCGAGGGGGGGCGGCCGGGTGAGCAGTTCTTC. This translates into CASSEGGRPGEQFF. The entire variable domain, with the rest obtained from reference TRBV9 and TRBJ2-1, is as follows: DSGVTQTPKHLITATGQRVTLRCSPRSGDLSVYWYQQSLDQGLQFLIQYYNGEERAKGNILERFSAQQFPDLHSELNLSSLELGDSALYFCASSEGGRPGEQFFGPGTRLTVL.

This clonotype appeared many times. The chain links TRBV7-9 to TRBJ1-2, with TRBD1 matching 10 bases. The CDR3 totals 13 residues. Per germline, CDR1 SEHNR and CDR2 FQNEAQ (reference sequence). The V gene end was trimmed by 3 bases and the J gene end by 6 bases; junction bases not matched to a gene: 1. CDR3 sequence: CASSLDRGNGYTF. The DNA of the CDR3 is TGTGCCAGCAGCTTGGACAGGGGGAATGGCTACACCTTC.

This clonotype was detected ten times or more. The V gene is TRBV30, the J gene TRBJ2-7; D unresolved. Germline V gives CDR1 GTSNPN, CDR2 SVGIG (reference sequence). V dropped 3 bases and J dropped 8 bases, with 14 bases sitting between them. CDR3 size: 12 residues. In nucleotides, the CDR3 is TGTGCCTGGAGGACCCCGCGTAGCCAGCAGTACTTC. Encoded protein: CAWRTPRSQQYF.

At least ten counts were recorded for this clonotype. J is TRBJ2-7 and V is TRBV9; 9 bases agree with TRBD2. V was clipped by 3 bases and J by 6 bases; unmatched bases: 16. This CDR3 is built from 17 residues. Per germline, CDR1 SGDLS and CDR2 YYNGEE. CDR3 residues: CASSALPFPGLAFEQYF. The DNA for the CDR3 is TGTGCCAGCAGCGCCCTGCCATTTCCTGGACTAGCGTTCGAGCAGTACTTC.

The V gene is TRBV7-9, the J gene TRBJ1-2, with a possible D match to TRBD1 (6 bases). Between the trimmed V and J ends, which lost 1 base and 4 bases, there was a span of 13 bases. CDR3 length: 15 residues. Germline CDR1 reads SEHNR; CDR2 reads FQNEAQ (reference sequence). The CDR3 DNA sequence: TGTGCCAGCAGCTTAGAGGGGGAGGGCCTCTATGGCTACACCTTC. Amino acids: CASSLEGEGLYGYTF.

The chain combines TRBV24-1 with TRBJ1-1; 7 positions agree with TRBD1. The CDR3 runs 16 residues. The V gene end was trimmed by 11 bases and the J gene end by 6 bases; junction bases not matched to a gene: 20. Germline V lookup: CDR1 KGHDR, CDR2 SFDVKD. The CDR3 protein is CAIDLQDRHVMAEAFF. The CDR3 DNA sequence: TGTGCCATCGATCTACAGGACAGGCACGTTATGGCTGAAGCTTTCTTT.

This clonotype was found once. The V call is TRBV2, the J call TRBJ2-7; the D gene is possibly TRBD1 (5 bases). Trimming cost V 4 bases and J 3 bases, with 13 bases left between them. There are 14 residues in the CDR3. Germline CDR1 SNHLY, CDR2 FYNNEI. In DNA form, the CDR3 reads TGTGCCAGCAGTGCTCCCTACGACAGCTACGAGCAGTACTTC. Translated, it gives CASSAPYDSYEQYF.

This clonotype was detected many times. The chain recombines TRBV6-1 with TRBJ2-3, with no clear D. The CDR3 is 13 residues long. Trimming removed 5 bases from V and 3 bases from J, with 9 bases in between. Germline V CDR1 and CDR2: MNHNS, SASEGT. The CDR3 nucleotides read TGTGCCAGCAGTCAACGAGAGACAGATACGCAGTATTTT. Protein: CASSQRETDTQYF.

In this sample, this clonotype turned up a few times. This chain joins TRBV6-5 and TRBJ2-3, with TRBD2 identical over 15 bases. Germline trimming cut 4 bases from V and 8 bases from J; bases unmatched to any gene: 4. Germline V gene lookup returns CDR1 MNHEY and CDR2 SVGAGI. The CDR3 runs 15 residues. In nucleotides, the CDR3 is TGTGCCAGCAGTTCCGGACTAGCGGGAGGGAGTACGCAGTATTTT. It translates to CASSSGLAGGSTQYF.

At least ten counts were recorded for this clonotype. V and J are TRBV12-3 or TRBV12-4 and TRBJ2-4, with 9 bases matching TRBD2. J was trimmed by 6 bases and V by 2 bases; bases with no gene match: 8. The CDR3 is 16 amino acids. CDR3 in amino acids: CASSLSRGRAVNIQYF. CDR3 sequence (DNA): TGTGCCAGCAGTTTATCTCGCGGGAGGGCCGTAAACATTCAGTACTTC.

The sample holds a few counts of this clonotype. The rearrangement links TRBV6-4 to TRBJ2-3; no definite D call. The germline V gene has CDR1 MRHNA and CDR2 SNTAGT. The CDR3 is 14 residues long. The V gene lost 7 bases and the J gene lost 3 bases, with 14 bases spanning the gap. The CDR3 reads CASTYRLGTDTQYF. In DNA form, the CDR3 reads TGTGCCAGCACCTATAGACTGGGGACAGATACGCAGTATTTT.

The rearrangement uses TRBV7-9 and TRBJ1-6; 9 bases are a match to TRBD1. From germline, CDR1 is SEHNR and CDR2 FQNEAQ (reference sequence). CDR3 length: 13 residues. V gave up 8 bases and J gave up 9 bases; unmatched junction bases: 5. The DNA for the CDR3 is TGTGCCAGCCGGGACAGGGACAGTTCACCCCTCCACTTT. It is translated as CASRDRDSSPLHF. Based on the CDR3 plus reference TRBV7-9 and TRBJ1-6, the full variable domain is DTGVSQNPRHKITKRGQNVTFRCDPISEHNRLYWYRQTLGQGPEFLTYFQNEAQLEKSRLLSDRFSAERPKGSFSTLEIQRTEQGDSAMYLCASRDRDSSPLHFGNGTRLTVT.

The chain joins TRBV12-3 or TRBV12-4 to TRBJ1-2; no clear D gene. With 5 bases removed from V and 2 bases from J, the gap between germline ends came to 12 bases. The CDR3 is 14 amino acids. The chain's CDR3 is CASSKTSLNYGYTF. CDR3 coding DNA: TGTGCCAGCAGTAAGACGAGCTTAAACTATGGCTACACCTTC.

The chain joins TRBV7-2 to TRBJ2-7; D may be TRBD2 (5 bases). Trimming pared 5 bases from V and 1 base from J, leaving 6 bases between. Per the germline V gene, CDR1 is SGHTA and CDR2 is FQGNSA. This CDR3 comprises 12 residues. The CDR3 loop is CASSGGSYEQYF. The CDR3 nucleotides read TGTGCCAGCAGCGGCGGGTCCTACGAGCAGTACTTC.

This clonotype was counted a few times. This chain links TRBV29-1 with TRBJ2-5, with 7 nucleotides matching TRBD2. This CDR3 has 12 amino acids. Germline lookup yields CDR1 SQVTM and CDR2 ANQGSEA. The trim removed 5 bases at V and 4 bases at J, leaving 4 bases unmatched. The CDR3 nucleotides read TGCAGCGTTTGGGGGAGGGCAGAGACCCAGTACTTC. This encodes CSVWGRAETQYF.

This clonotype was seen a few times. The V and J genes are TRBV10-3 and TRBJ2-7; D perhaps matches TRBD1 (6 bases). V was pared by 1 base and J by 6 bases, with 13 bases between. Germline CDR1 is ENHRY and CDR2 is SYGVKD. This CDR3 has 14 amino acids. The CDR3 spells CAISELTGSREQYF. The CDR3 DNA follows: TGTGCCATCAGTGAGTTAACAGGGTCGCGCGAGCAGTACTTC.

As regards this clonotype: One end of the junction is discordant with germline, which a read error may explain. The chain employs TRBV5-4 and TRBJ2-5; TRBD2 matches at 8 bases. The CDR3 spans 15 residues. Germline-derived CDR1 and CDR2 are SGHNT and YYREEE (reference sequence). The CDR3 region is CASSLVLAGQETQYF. CDR3 DNA sequence: TGTGCTAGCAGCTTGGTTTTAGCGGGGCAAGAGACCCAGTACTTC.

In regard to this clonotype: A clone one base away is much larger, so this may be a read error. This chain links TRBV5-1 with TRBJ2-1; D remains unclear. Germline CDR1 reads SGHRS; CDR2 reads YFSETQ. The CDR3 is made up of 15 amino acids. This chain's CDR3 is CASSLEDPSYNGQFF. As DNA, the CDR3 is TGCGCCAGCAGCTTGGAGGACCCGTCCTACAATGGGCAGTTCTTC. The whole variable domain, remainder taken from reference TRBV5-1 and TRBJ2-1, is KAGVTQTPRYLIKTRGQQVTLSCSPISGHRSVSWYQQTPGQGLQFLFEYFSETQRNKGNFPGRFSGRQFSNSRSEMNVSTLELGDSALYLCASSLEDPSYNGQFFGPGTRLTVL.